The 19 T cell receptor beta chains below come from one sample, sequenced in a study of T cells in Graves' hyperthyroidism and ophthalmopathy. RNA transcripts served as the template for amplifying TCR beta CDR3 regions. First-round RT-PCR of the TCR CDR3 relied on the HTBI primer set. TCRdb called the multiplex PCR reads again in MiXCR, with one record for every CDR3 protein. This table holds about 760,000 distinct CDR3 sequences, under 45% found once. The sample taken for sequencing was blood. These TCRs come from a woman in her thirties or forties with Graves' hyperthyroidism.

V and J are TRBV9 and TRBJ2-1; 11 bases align to TRBD2. CDR3 size: 18 residues. Trimming cost V 0 bases and J 7 bases; bases outside gene matches: 12. Germline CDR1 reads SGDLS; CDR2 reads YYNGEE. This chain's CDR3 is CASSVDPPSGGPSNEQFF. The DNA for the CDR3 is TGTGCCAGCAGCGTAGATCCCCCTAGCGGGGGGCCCTCGAATGAGCAGTTCTTC.

The chain recombines TRBV11-2 with TRBJ1-1, with 7 bases fitting TRBD1. The CDR3 contains 18 residues. Germline CDR1 SGHAT, CDR2 FQNNGV. Trimming at V came to 1 base and at J to 0 bases, leaving 11 bases not matched to a gene. This CDR3 reads CASSLGRGGTAMNTEAFF. CDR3 coding DNA: TGTGCCAGCAGCTTAGGACGTGGCGGGACAGCTATGAACACTGAAGCTTTCTTT.

The V and J genes are TRBV5-4 and TRBJ1-6; 9 bases align to TRBD1. Trimming at V came to 0 bases and at J to 9 bases, leaving 4 bases not matched to a gene. The CDR3 runs to 15 residues. Germline assignment: CDR1 SGHNT and CDR2 YYREEE (reference sequence). CDR3 in amino acids: CASSLAGTGTSPLHF. DNA for the CDR3: TGTGCCAGCAGCTTGGCCGGGACAGGGACTTCACCCCTCCACTTT.

The chain recombines TRBV7-2 with TRBJ2-7; 8 bases fit TRBD1. The CDR3 consists of 18 residues. CDR1 SGHTA and CDR2 FQGNSA come from the germline V gene. J lost 3 bases, V lost 3 bases, and 16 bases had no gene match. CDR3 sequence: CASSFTGLMGQVFYEQYF. CDR3 DNA: TGTGCCAGCAGCTTTACAGGCCTGATGGGACAGGTTTTCTACGAGCAGTACTTC.

This clonotype was observed many times. The rearrangement joins TRBV20-1 to TRBJ2-7, with D possibly matching TRBD2 (6 bases). CDR1 DFQATT and CDR2 SNEGSKA come from the germline V gene (reference sequence). The CDR3 has 12 residues. The CDR3 bases are TGCAGCCTCGGGGGTAGCTCCTACGAGCAGTACTTC. Its protein is CSLGGSSYEQYF.

J is TRBJ1-5 and V is TRBV4-1; D possibly corresponds to TRBD1 (5 bases). The CDR3 covers 18 residues. CDR1 is MGHRA and CDR2 is YSYEKL in the germline V gene. The V gene lost 0 bases and the J gene lost 0 bases, with 15 bases spanning the gap. CDR3 region: CASSQDYQGSYSNQPQHF. CDR3 in DNA: TGCGCCAGCAGCCAAGATTACCAGGGCAGTTATAGCAATCAGCCCCAGCATTTT.

This clonotype was observed many times. V is TRBV9 and J is TRBJ1-6; D not resolved. Germline V lookup: CDR1 SGDLS, CDR2 YYNGEE. V was shortened by 0 bases and J by 5 bases, with 6 bases between the two germline ends. This CDR3 comprises 14 residues. CDR3: CASSVVEDNSPLHF. In nucleotides, the CDR3 is TGTGCCAGCAGCGTAGTGGAAGATAATTCACCCCTCCACTTT.

In this sample, this clonotype turned up a few times. V is TRBV15 and J is TRBJ1-4; tentatively, D is TRBD1 (5 bases). V dropped 4 bases and J dropped 5 bases, with 11 bases sitting between them. Per germline, CDR1 LNHNV and CDR2 YYDKDF (reference sequence). The CDR3 contains 14 residues. The CDR3 loop reads CATSTWRGNEKLFF. The DNA of the CDR3 is TGTGCCACCAGCACATGGCGGGGGAATGAAAAACTGTTTTTT.

At least ten counts were recorded for this clonotype. The rearrangement joins TRBV29-1 to TRBJ1-5; 9 nucleotides agree with TRBD1. CDR1 and CDR2 from the germline V gene are SQVTM and ANQGSEA. This CDR3 comprises 14 residues. Unmatched junction bases numbered 7, after V lost 5 bases and J lost 5 bases. CDR3 nucleotide sequence: TGCAGCGTTCGGACCGGGACAGGGTATCAGCCCCAGCATTTT. It yields the protein CSVRTGTGYQPQHF.

As to this clonotype: A single base separates this from a much larger clone, so it may be a read error. The rearrangement joins TRBV19 to TRBJ2-2, with 8 bases lining up with TRBD1. This CDR3 region has 18 residues. CDR1 and CDR2 (germline): LNHDA, SQIVND (reference sequence). This chain's CDR3 is CANSPGGWGQVNTGELFF. As DNA, the CDR3 is TGTGCTAACAGCCCAGGAGGATGGGGACAGGTGAACACCGGGGAGCTGTTTTTT.

Many counts were recorded for this clonotype. The chain joins TRBV20-1 to TRBJ1-6, with D tentatively TRBD1 (6 bases). Trimming took off 1 base at V and 0 bases at J, with 16 bases between the two ends. This CDR3 is built from 18 residues. In germline, CDR1 is DFQATT, CDR2 SNEGSKA (reference sequence). CDR3 DNA sequence: TGCAGTGCTAGAGGCTCACGGACAGACTTCTCCTATAATTCACCCCTCCACTTT. As protein: CSARGSRTDFSYNSPLHF.

The CDR3 loop reads CASSGPSGVNTDTQYF. CDR3 nucleotides: TGTGCCAGCAGTGGCCCTAGCGGGGTGAACACAGATACGCAGTATTTT. The chain carries TRBV2 and TRBJ2-3; the match to TRBD2 covers 9 bases. Germline V gene sequence: CDR1 SNHLY, CDR2 FYNNEI. Germline trimming cut 4 bases from V and 2 bases from J; bases unmatched to any gene: 7. The CDR3 length is 16 residues.

In this sample, this clonotype turned up many times. The chain recombines TRBV10-3 with TRBJ1-5; D may be TRBD1 (5 bases). The germline CDR1 and CDR2 sequences are ENHRY and SYGVKD. The length of the CDR3 is 16 residues. Trimming pared 0 bases from V and 4 bases from J, leaving 13 bases between. CDR3 region: CAISESGGFLNQPQHF. Written as DNA, the CDR3 is TGTGCCATCAGTGAGTCGGGGGGGTTCCTAAATCAGCCCCAGCATTTT.

This clonotype has a handful of counts. V gene TRBV9 combines with J gene TRBJ2-2; 8 nucleotides line up with TRBD2. Germline lookup yields CDR1 SGDLS and CDR2 YYNGEE. The CDR3 contains 15 residues. Trimming at V came to 0 bases and at J to 6 bases, leaving 4 bases not matched to a gene. This chain's CDR3 is CASSVASGGAGELFF. For the CDR3, the DNA is TGTGCCAGCAGCGTAGCTTCGGGGGGGGCCGGGGAGCTGTTTTTT.

This clonotype came up many times. This chain uses TRBV2 with TRBJ1-5, with 9 nucleotides matching TRBD1. CDR3 size: 15 residues. Germline CDR1 is SNHLY and CDR2 is FYNNEI. V shed 7 bases and J 4 bases; nucleotides not matched to a gene: 8. In DNA, the CDR3 is TGTGCCAGCACTCCGGACAGGGGTTATAATCAGCCCCAGCATTTT. Translating it yields CASTPDRGYNQPQHF.

This chain uses TRBV5-4 with TRBJ1-1; possible D gene TRBD1, 6 bases. Germline lookup yields CDR1 SGHNT and CDR2 YYREEE (reference sequence). V was trimmed by 1 base and J by 4 bases, leaving 14 bases between them. The CDR3 is 15 amino acids. The CDR3 here is CASSLQGTMGTEAFF. The CDR3 DNA sequence: TGTGCCAGCAGCTTGCAGGGGACGATGGGCACTGAAGCTTTCTTT.

This clonotype was picked up many times. The CDR3 DNA sequence: TGTGCCAGCAGCTTAGAAGATGTGTGGTCTAGCCTCGAGCAGTACTTC. It is translated as CASSLEDVWSSLEQYF. V usage is TRBV7-8 and J usage is TRBJ2-7; a weak D match, TRBD2 (5 bases). This CDR3 contains 16 residues. The germline V gene encodes CDR1 SGHVS and CDR2 FQNEAQ. Deletions cut 1 base from V and 6 bases from J, with 19 bases between.

This clonotype was detected once. The chain combines TRBV15 with TRBJ1-1; 8 bases fit TRBD1. The ends lost 6 bases at V and 6 bases at J; junction bases unmatched: 9. From germline, CDR1 is LNHNV and CDR2 YYDKDF (reference sequence). The CDR3 totals 14 residues. CDR3 residues: CATSRTGNFAEAFF. CDR3 nucleotides: TGTGCCACCAGTCGGACAGGGAATTTCGCTGAAGCTTTCTTT.

In this sample, this clonotype turned up many times. The V gene is TRBV13, the J gene TRBJ2-5; 7 bases are a match to TRBD2. Per the germline V gene, CDR1 is PRHDT and CDR2 is FYEKMQ (reference sequence). This CDR3 has 15 amino acids. Trimming cost V 2 bases and J 2 bases; bases outside gene matches: 5. CDR3 bases: TGTGCCAGCAGCTTATGGTCTAGCGGACAAGAGACCCAGTACTTC. It translates to CASSLWSSGQETQYF. Drawing the rest from reference TRBV13 and TRBJ2-5, the complete variable domain is AAGVIQSPRHLIKEKRETATLKCYPIPRHDTVYWYQQGPGQDPQFLISFYEKMQSDKGSIPDRFSAQQFSDYHSELNMSSLELGDSALYFCASSLWSSGQETQYFGPGTRLLVL.